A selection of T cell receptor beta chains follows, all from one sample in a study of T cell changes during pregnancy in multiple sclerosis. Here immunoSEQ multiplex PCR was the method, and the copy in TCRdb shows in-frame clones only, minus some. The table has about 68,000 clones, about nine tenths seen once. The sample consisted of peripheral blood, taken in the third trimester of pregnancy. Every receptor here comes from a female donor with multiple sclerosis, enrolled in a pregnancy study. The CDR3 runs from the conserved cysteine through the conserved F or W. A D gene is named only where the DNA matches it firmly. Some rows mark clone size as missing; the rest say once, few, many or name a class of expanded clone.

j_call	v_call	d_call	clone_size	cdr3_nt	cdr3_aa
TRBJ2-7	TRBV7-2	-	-	TGTGCCAGCAGCTCCCCGGGATTGGCCTACGAGCAGTACTTC	CASSSPGLAYEQYF
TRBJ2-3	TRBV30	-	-	TGTGCCTGGAACAGGGATGGCACAGATACGCAGTATTTT	CAWNRDGTDTQYF
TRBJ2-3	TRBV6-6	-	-	TGTGCCAGCAGTTACGGGCAGGAGGGTACGCAGTATTTT	CASSYGQEGTQYF
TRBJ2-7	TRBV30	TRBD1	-	TGTGCCTGGAGTGTACTGCCGGGACAGGGAACCTACGAGCAGTACTTC	CAWSVLPGQGTYEQYF
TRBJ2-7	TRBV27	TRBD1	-	TGTGCCAGCAGCCAAACTTCAGGGGGATACTACGAGCAGTACTTC	CASSQTSGGYYEQYF
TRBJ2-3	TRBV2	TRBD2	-	TGTGCCAGCAGTGAACTAGCGGGGGGGACTATCACAGATACGCAGTATTTT	CASSELAGGTITDTQYF
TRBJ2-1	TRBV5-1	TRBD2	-	TGCGCCAGCAGCTTGCCGGGAGGGTCAGGGACGGGTAATTTTTACAATGAGCAGTTCTTC	CASSLPGGSGTGNFYNEQFF
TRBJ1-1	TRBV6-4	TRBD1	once	TGTGCCAGCAGTGTCAAAGACAGGGGTGAAGCTTTCTTT	CASSVKDRGEAFF
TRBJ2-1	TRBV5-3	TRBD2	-	TGTGCCAGAAGCTCGACTGGACTAGCGGGAGTTTGGCAGTTCTTC	CARSSTGLAGVWQFF
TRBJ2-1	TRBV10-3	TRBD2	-	TGTGCCATCATGGGAGCGGGAATCGGCCATGAGCAGTTCTTC	CAIMGAGIGHEQFF
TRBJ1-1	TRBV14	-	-	TGTGCCAGCAGCCATAATTTACGGGTTGAAGCTTTCTTT	CASSHNLRVEAFF
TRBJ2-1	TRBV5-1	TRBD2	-	TGCGCCAGCAGCGAACTAGCGGGGCCCTACAATGAGCAGTTCTTC	CASSELAGPYNEQFF
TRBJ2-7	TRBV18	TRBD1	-	TGTGCCAGCTCACGGAGCCAGGGGGCTCGTTACGAGCAGTACTTC	CASSRSQGARYEQYF
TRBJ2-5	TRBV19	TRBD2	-	TGTGCCAGTAGTAAGACCGGGACTAGCGGGAAAGAGACCCAGTACTTC	CASSKTGTSGKETQYF
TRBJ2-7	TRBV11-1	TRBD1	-	TGTGCCAGCAGCCGGACAGGGACCTACGAGCAGTACTTC	CASSRTGTYEQYF
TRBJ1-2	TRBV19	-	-	TGTGCCAGTAGTATTTCCGGGACTGCCCCCAACTATGGCTACACCTTC	CASSISGTAPNYGYTF
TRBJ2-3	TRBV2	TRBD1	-	TGTGCCAGCAGTGGATTTTTGACAGGGGAGGGCACAGATACGCAGTATTTT	CASSGFLTGEGTDTQYF
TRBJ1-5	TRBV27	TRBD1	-	TGTGCCAGCAGTCCGGGGCGGCAGGGGGCCTATCAGCCCCAGCATTTT	CASSPGRQGAYQPQHF
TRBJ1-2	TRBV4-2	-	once	TGTGCCAGCAGCCAAGAACAGGCTAGGGGCTACACCTTC	CASSQEQARGYTF
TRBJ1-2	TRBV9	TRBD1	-	TGTGCCAGCAGCGTAGCTACAGGGGGGTTCATTAGCTCCTTTAACTATGGCTACACCTTC	CASSVATGGFISSFNYGYTF
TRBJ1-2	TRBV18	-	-	TGTGCCAGGTACGAGGGAGGGGGAAGTTGTCACGGCTACACCTTC	CARYEGGGSCHGYTF
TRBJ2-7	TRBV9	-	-	TGTGCCAGCAGCGTTGACAGCACCTACGAGCAGTACTTC	CASSVDSTYEQYF
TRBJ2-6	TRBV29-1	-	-	TGCAGCGTGACGGGGGGCTCCGGGGCCAACGTCCTGACTTTC	CSVTGGSGANVLTF
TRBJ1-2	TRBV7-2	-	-	TGTGCCAGCAGCTCGGGAAGGGCACAGGGCTACACCTTC	CASSSGRAQGYTF
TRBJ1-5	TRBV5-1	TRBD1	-	TGCGCCAGCAGCACAGGACAGGGGGATCAGCCCCAGCATTTT	CASSTGQGDQPQHF
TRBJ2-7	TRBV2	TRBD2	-	TGTGCCAGCAGTGAAGCGCGGGGGGGCCGACCCTACGAGCAGTACTTC	CASSEARGGRPYEQYF
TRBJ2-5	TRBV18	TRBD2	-	TGTGCCAGCTCACCACCTAGCGGGGAAGAGACCCAGTACTTC	CASSPPSGEETQYF
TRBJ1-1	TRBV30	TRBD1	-	TGTGCCTGGAGTAGGGGACAGGGGAACACTGAAGCTTTCTTT	CAWSRGQGNTEAFF
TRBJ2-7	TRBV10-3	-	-	TGTGCCATCACGACTCCCACCTACGAGCAGTACTTC	CAITTPTYEQYF
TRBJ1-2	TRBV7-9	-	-	TGTGCCAGCAGCTTAGAGAGACAGATATATGGCTACACCTTC	CASSLERQIYGYTF
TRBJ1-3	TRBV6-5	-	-	TGTGCCAGCAGTCCGCCGGGGGACTCTGGAAACACCATATATTTT	CASSPPGDSGNTIYF
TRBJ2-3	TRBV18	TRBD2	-	TGTGCCAGCTCACCTGGGACTAGCGGGGGGGCCCTCGATACGCAGTATTTT	CASSPGTSGGALDTQYF
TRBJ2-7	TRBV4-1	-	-	TGCGCCAGCAGCCAAGTGGGCGACTACGACTACGAGCAGTACTTC	CASSQVGDYDYEQYF
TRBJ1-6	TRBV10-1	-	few	TGCGCCAGCAGGGACACTGTTGGTGCCCTCCACTTT	CASRDTVGALHF
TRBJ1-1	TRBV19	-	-	TGTGCCAGTAGTATTTGGGGAGGAGCTTTCTTT	CASSIWGGAFF
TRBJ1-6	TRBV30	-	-	TGTGCCTGGAGTGTACAGGAGATTAATAATTCACCCCTCCACTTT	CAWSVQEINNSPLHF
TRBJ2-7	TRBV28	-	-	TGTGCCAGAGAATCGCCCCGGGACGAGCAGTACTTC	CARESPRDEQYF